The clone carrying this T cell receptor beta chain has only one observation. This record belongs to a study of blood T cell repertoires in COVID-19. About the research overall: Whether acute or convalescent, the COVID-19 samples came from the United States, Italy and Spain.

Living in about 25 US areas, the participants were between roughly 18 and 90 years of age. For recovered donors of Cohort 3, there were two negative PCRs, clearance, or symptom resolution. CDR1 is MDHEN and CDR2 is SYDVKM in the germline V gene. Trimming removed 4 bases at V and 2 bases at J, with 22 bases between. The CDR3 extends over 18 amino acids. Sequencing was performed with immunoSEQ multiplex PCR; in TCRdb, only in-frame clones are kept and a portion is missing. This sample has about 280,000 clones, with 88% found just once. The TCR was taken from a woman aged 25 to 45 who had recovered from COVID-19. The sample taken for sequencing was PBMCs or T cells enriched from blood (not recorded which). This chain joins TRBV28 and TRBJ2-3; no clear D. The DNA of the CDR3 is TGTGCCAGCAGTTCAATAATAGAGCCCCTTCATGACACAGATACGCAGTATTTT. Amino acids: CASSSIIEPLHDTDTQYF. Looking up the rest from reference TRBV28 and TRBJ2-3 gives the full variable domain: DVKVTQSSRYLVKRTGEKVFLECVQDMDHENMFWYRQDPGLGLRLIYFSYDVKMKEKGDIPEGYSVSREKKERFSLILESASTNQTSMYLCASSSIIEPLHDTDTQYFGPGTRLTVL.